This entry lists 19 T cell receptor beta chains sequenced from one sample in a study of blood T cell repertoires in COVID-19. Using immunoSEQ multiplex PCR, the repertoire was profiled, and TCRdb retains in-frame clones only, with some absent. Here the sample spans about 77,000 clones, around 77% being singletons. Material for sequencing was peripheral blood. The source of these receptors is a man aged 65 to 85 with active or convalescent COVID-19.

CDR3 DNA: TGTGCCAGCTCACCAAGGGACAGGGTGGGAGAGCAGTACTTC. Translated: CASSPRDRVGEQYF. The V gene is TRBV18, the J gene TRBJ2-7; 9 nucleotides line up with TRBD1. The germline V gene has CDR1 KGHSH and CDR2 LQKENI. The CDR3 spans 14 residues. With V trimmed by 2 bases and J by 7 bases, 6 bases remained unmatched.

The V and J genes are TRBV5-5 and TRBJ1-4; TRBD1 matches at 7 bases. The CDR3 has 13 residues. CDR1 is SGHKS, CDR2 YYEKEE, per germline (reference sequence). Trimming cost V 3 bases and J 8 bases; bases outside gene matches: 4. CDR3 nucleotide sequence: TGTGCCAGCAGCTGGACAGGAACCGAAAAACTGTTTTTT. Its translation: CASSWTGTEKLFF.

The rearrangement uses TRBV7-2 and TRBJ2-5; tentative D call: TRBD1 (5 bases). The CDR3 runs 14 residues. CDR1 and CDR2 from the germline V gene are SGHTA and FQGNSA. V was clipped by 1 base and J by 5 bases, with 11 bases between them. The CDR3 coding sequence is TGTGCCAGCAGCTTAGTATCGACAGAGGAGACCCAGTACTTC. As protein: CASSLVSTEETQYF.

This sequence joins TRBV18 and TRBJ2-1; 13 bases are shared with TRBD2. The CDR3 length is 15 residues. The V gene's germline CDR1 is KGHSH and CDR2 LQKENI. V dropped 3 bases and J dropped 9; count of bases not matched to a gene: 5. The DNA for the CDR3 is TGTGCCAGCTCACCGACTAGCGGGGGGCAAGGTGAGCAGTTCTTC. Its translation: CASSPTSGGQGEQFF.

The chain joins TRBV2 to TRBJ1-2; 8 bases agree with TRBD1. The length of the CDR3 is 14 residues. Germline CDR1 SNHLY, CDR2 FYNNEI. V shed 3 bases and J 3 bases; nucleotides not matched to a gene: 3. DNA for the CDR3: TGTGCCAGCAGTGAGGCAGGGGGCTACTATGGCTACACCTTC. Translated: CASSEAGGYYGYTF.

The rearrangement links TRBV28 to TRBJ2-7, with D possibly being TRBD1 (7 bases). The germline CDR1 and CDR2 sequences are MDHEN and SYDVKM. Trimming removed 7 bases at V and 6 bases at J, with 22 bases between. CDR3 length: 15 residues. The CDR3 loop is CASTPGGTDMREQYF. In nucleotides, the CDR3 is TGTGCCAGCACCCCAGGCGGGACAGATATGCGCGAGCAGTACTTC.

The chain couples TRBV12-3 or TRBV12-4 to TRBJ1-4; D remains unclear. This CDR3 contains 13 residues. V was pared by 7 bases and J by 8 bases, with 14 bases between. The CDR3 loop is CASKKGSREKLFF. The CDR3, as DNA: TGTGCCAGCAAGAAAGGGAGTCGGGAAAAACTGTTTTTT.

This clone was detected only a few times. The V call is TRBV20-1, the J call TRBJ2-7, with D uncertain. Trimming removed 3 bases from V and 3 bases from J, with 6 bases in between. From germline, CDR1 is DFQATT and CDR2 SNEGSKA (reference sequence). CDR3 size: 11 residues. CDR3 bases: TGCAGTGCTAGGGGCCACTACGAGCAGTACTTC. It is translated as CSARGHYEQYF.

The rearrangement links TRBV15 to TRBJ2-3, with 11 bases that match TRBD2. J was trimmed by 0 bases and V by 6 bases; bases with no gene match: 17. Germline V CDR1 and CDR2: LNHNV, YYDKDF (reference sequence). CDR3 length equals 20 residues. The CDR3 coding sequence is TGTGCCACCAGTAGTAGGTCTCGAACTAGCGGGGGACTTAGCACAGATACGCAGTATTTT. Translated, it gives CATSSRSRTSGGLSTDTQYF. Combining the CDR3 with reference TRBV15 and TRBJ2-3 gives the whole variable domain DAMVIQNPRYQVTQFGKPVTLSCSQTLNHNVMYWYQQKSSQAPKLLFHYYDKDFNNEADTPDNFQSRRPNTSFCFLDIRSPGLGDTAMYLCATSSRSRTSGGLSTDTQYFGPGTRLTVL.

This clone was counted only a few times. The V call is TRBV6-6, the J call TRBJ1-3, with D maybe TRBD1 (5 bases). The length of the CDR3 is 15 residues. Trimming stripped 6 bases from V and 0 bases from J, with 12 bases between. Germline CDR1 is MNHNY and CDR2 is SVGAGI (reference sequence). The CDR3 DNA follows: TGTGCCAGCAGCAACACAGGATACTCTGGAAACACCATATATTTT. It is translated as CASSNTGYSGNTIYF.

The CDR3 DNA sequence: TGTGCCAGCAGCGACGACTTGAACCATGAGCAGTTCTTC. It encodes CASSDDLNHEQFF. The chain employs TRBV11-3 and TRBJ2-1; D not certain. The germline V gene has CDR1 SGHNT and CDR2 YENEEA. Trimming shortened V by 5 bases and J by 8 bases, and 13 bases separated the two germline ends. The CDR3 is 13 residues long. The whole variable domain, remainder taken from reference TRBV11-3 and TRBJ2-1, is EAGVVQSPRYKIIEKKQPVAFWCNPISGHNTLYWYLQNLGQGPELLIRYENEEAVDDSQLPKDRFSAERLKGVDSTLKIQPAELGDSAVYLCASSDDLNHEQFFGPGTRLTVL.

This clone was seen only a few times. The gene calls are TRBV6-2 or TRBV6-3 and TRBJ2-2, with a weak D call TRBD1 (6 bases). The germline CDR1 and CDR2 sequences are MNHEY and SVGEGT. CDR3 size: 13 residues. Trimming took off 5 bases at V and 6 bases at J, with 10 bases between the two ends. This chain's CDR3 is CASSSRQAGELFF. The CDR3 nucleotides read TGTGCCAGCAGTAGTCGACAGGCCGGGGAGCTGTTTTTT.

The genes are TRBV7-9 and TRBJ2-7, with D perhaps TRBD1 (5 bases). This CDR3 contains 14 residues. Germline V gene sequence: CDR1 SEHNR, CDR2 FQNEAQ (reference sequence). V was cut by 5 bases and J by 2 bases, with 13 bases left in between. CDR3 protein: CASSPQGSAYEQYF. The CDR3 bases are TGTGCCAGCAGCCCTCAGGGATCTGCCTACGAGCAGTACTTC.

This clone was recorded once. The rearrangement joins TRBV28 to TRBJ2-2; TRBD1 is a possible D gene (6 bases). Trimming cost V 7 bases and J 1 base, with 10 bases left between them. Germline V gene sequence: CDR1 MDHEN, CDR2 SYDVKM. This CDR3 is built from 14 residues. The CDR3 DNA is TGTGCCAGCATCCCGGGACAGAACACCGGGGAGCTGTTTTTT. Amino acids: CASIPGQNTGELFF.

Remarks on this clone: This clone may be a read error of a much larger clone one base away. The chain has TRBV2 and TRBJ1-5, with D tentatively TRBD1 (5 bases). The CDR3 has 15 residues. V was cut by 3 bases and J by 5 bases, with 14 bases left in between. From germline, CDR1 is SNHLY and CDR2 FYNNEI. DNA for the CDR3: TGTGCCAGCAGTGACGGGGGGGTCGGTGATCAGCCCCAGCATTTT. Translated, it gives CASSDGGVGDQPQHF.

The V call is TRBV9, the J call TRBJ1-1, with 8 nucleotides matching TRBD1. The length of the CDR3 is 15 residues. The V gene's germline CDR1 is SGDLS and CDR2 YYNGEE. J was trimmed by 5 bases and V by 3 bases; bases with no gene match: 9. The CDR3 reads CASSAAQGARTEAFF. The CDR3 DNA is TGTGCCAGCAGCGCTGCTCAGGGGGCTCGAACTGAAGCTTTCTTT.

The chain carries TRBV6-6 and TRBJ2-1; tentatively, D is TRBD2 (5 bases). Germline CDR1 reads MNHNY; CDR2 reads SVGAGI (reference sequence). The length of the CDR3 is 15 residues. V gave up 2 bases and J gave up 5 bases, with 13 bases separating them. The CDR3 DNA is TGTGCCAGCAGTTACGGACCGTGGCGGGACAATGAGCAGTTCTTC. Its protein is CASSYGPWRDNEQFF.

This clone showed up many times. The CDR3 DNA reads TGTGCCAGCAGTGACAGGGGGGTCGGTGATCAGCCCCAGCATTTT. Translated, it gives CASSDRGVGDQPQHF. The chain recombines TRBV2 with TRBJ1-5; 7 bases line up with TRBD1. CDR3 size: 15 residues. Germline CDR1 SNHLY, CDR2 FYNNEI. J was trimmed by 5 bases and V by 3 bases; bases with no gene match: 7. The full variable domain, with the rest looked up from reference TRBV2 and TRBJ1-5, is EPEVTQTPSHQVTQMGQEVILRCVPISNHLYFYWYRQILGQKVEFLVSFYNNEISEKSEIFDDQFSVERPDGSNFTLKIRSTKLEDSAMYFCASSDRGVGDQPQHFGDGTRLSIL.

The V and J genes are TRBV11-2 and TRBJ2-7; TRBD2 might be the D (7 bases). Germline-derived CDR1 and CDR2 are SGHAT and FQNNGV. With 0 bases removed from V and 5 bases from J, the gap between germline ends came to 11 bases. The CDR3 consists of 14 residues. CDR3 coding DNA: TGTGCCAGCAGCTTAGAGGGGGGGCGGGACGAGCAGTACTTC. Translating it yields CASSLEGGRDEQYF. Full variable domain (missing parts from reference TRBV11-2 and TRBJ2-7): EAGVAQSPRYKIIEKRQSVAFWCNPISGHATLYWYQQILGQGPKLLIQFQNNGVVDDSQLPKDRFSAERLKGVDSTLKIQPAKLEDSAVYLCASSLEGGRDEQYFGPGTRLTVT.